This T cell receptor (beta chain) originates from a study of CD8 T cells in ankylosing spondylitis. TCRdb re-analysed the 5' RACE reads in MiXCR, keeping a single row per CDR3 protein. The sample records about 160,000 distinct CDR3 sequences, about a sixth being singletons. V gave up 3 bases and J gave up 1 base, with 4 bases separating them. The CDR3 has 13 residues. The germline CDR1 and CDR2 sequences are LNHDA and SQIVND (reference sequence). This clonotype was detected ten times or more. The specimen sequenced was blood, either unsorted or a sorted T cell fraction (not recorded which). The receptor was derived from a male donor with ankylosing spondylitis or in good health (not recorded which). V is TRBV19 and J is TRBJ1-5, with unresolved D. The DNA of the CDR3 is TGTGCCAGTAGTATGGACAGCAATCAGCCCCAGCATTTT. It codes for CASSMDSNQPQHF.